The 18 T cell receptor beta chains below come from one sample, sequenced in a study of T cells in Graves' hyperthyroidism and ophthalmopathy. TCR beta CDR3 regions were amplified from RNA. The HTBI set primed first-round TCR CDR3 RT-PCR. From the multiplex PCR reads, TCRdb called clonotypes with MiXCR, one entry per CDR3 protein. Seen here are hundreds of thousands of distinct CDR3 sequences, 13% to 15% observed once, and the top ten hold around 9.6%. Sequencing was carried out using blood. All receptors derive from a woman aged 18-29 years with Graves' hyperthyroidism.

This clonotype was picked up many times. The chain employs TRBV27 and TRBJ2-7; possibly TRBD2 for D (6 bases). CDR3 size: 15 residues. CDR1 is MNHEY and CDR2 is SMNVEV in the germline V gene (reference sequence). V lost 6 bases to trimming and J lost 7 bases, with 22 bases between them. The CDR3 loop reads CASRAEGDFRLEQYF. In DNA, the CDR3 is TGTGCCAGCAGGGCGGAGGGAGACTTCCGCCTGGAGCAGTACTTC.

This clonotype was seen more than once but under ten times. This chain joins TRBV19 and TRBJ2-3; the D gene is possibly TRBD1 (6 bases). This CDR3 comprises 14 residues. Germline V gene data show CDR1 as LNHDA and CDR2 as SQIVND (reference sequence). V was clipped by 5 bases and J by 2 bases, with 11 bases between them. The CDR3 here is CASSWGPPTDTQYF. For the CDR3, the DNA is TGTGCCAGTAGTTGGGGGCCCCCCACAGATACGCAGTATTTT. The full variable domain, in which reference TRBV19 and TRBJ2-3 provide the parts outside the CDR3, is DGGITQSPKYLFRKEGQNVTLSCEQNLNHDAMYWYRQDPGQGLRLIYYSQIVNDFQKGDIAEGYSVSREKKESFPLTVTSAQKNPTAFYLCASSWGPPTDTQYFGPGTRLTVL.

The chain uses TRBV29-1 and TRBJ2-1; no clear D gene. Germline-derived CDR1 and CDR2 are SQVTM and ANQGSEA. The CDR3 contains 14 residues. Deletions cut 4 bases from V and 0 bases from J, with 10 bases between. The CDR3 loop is CSVVVPYSYNEQFF. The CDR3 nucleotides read TGCAGCGTTGTGGTTCCATACTCCTACAATGAGCAGTTCTTC.

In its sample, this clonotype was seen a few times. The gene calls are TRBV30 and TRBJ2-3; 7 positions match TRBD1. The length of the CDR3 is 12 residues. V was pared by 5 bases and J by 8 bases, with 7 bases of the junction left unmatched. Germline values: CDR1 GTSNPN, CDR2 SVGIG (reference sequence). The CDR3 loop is CAWQAGGSTQYF. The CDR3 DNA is TGTGCCTGGCAAGCAGGGGGAAGTACGCAGTATTTT.

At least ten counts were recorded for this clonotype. The CDR3 sequence: CSVVSGFTDTQYF. The CDR3 nucleotides are TGCAGCGTTGTTAGCGGGTTCACAGATACGCAGTATTTT. V usage is TRBV29-1 and J usage is TRBJ2-3, with 7 bases aligning to TRBD2. The CDR3 has 13 amino acids. CDR1 and CDR2 (germline): SQVTM, ANQGSEA. The trim removed 4 bases at V and 2 bases at J, leaving 3 bases unmatched.

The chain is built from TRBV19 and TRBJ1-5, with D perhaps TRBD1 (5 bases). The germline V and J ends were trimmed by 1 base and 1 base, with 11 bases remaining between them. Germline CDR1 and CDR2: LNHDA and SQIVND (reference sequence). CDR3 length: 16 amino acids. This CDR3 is CASSIAPGWSNQPQHF. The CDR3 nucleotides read TGTGCCAGTAGTATAGCGCCAGGGTGGAGCAATCAGCCCCAGCATTTT.

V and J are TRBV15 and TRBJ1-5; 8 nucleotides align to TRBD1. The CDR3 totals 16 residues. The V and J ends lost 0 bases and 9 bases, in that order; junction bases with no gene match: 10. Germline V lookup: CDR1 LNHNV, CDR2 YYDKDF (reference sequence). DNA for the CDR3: TGTGCCACCAGCAGAGACGGACAGGGAGGCCCCTCGCCCCAGCATTTT. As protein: CATSRDGQGGPSPQHF.

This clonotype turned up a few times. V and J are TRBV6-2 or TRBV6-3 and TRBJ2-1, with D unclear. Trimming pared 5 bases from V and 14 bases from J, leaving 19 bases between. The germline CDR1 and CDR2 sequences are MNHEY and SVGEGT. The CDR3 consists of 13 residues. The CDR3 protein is CASSPSPLKVEFF. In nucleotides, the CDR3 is TGTGCCAGCAGTCCCTCGCCCCTTAAAGTGGAGTTCTTC.

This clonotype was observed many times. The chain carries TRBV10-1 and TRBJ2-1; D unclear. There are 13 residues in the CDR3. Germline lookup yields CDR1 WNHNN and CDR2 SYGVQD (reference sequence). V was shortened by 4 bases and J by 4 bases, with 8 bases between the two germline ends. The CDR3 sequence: CASSGRPYNEQFF. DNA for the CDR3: TGCGCCAGCAGTGGCCGACCGTACAATGAGCAGTTCTTC.

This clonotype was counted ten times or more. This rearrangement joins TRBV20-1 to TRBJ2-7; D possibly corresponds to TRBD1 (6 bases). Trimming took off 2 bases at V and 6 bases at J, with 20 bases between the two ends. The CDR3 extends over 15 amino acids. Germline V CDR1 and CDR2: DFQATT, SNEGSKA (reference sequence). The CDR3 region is CSARSMTGPLVEQYF. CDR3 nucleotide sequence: TGCAGTGCTAGATCCATGACAGGCCCCCTCGTCGAGCAGTACTTC.

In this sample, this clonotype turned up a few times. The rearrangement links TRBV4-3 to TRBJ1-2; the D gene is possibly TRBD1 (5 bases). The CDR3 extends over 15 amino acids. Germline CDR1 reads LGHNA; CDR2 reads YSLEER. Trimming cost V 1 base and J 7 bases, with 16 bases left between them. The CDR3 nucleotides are TGCGCCAGCAGCCAAGGATTGGGGCAGGGTCGTGGCTACACCTTC. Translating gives CASSQGLGQGRGYTF.

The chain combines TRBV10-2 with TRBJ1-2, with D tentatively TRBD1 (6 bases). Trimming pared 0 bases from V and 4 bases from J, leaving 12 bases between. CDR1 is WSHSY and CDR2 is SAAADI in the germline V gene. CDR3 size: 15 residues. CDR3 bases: TGCGCCAGCAGTGAGTCGAAGAGGACAGCCTATGGCTACACCTTC. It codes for CASSESKRTAYGYTF.

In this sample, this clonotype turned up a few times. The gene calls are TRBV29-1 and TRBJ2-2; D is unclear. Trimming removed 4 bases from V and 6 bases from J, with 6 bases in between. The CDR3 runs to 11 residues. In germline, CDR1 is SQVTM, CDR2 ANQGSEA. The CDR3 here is CSVALAGELFF. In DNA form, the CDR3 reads TGCAGCGTTGCTCTGGCCGGGGAGCTGTTTTTT.

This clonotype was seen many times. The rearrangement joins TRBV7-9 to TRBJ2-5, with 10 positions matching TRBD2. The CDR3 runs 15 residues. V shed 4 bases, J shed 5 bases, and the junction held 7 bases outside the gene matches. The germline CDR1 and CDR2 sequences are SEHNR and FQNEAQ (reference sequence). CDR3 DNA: TGTGCCAGCAGCTCAAGAGCGGGAGGGAGGGAGACCCAGTACTTC. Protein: CASSSRAGGRETQYF.

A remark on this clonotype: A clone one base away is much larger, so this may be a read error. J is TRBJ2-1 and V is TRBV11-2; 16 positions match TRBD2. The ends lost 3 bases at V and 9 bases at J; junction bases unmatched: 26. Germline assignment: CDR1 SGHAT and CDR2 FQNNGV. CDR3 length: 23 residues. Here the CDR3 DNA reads TGTGCCAGCAGCTTTCCGCCAGGAGACCCACTCGGCGGGACTAGCGGGAGGGCCATTGAGCAGTTCTTC. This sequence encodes CASSFPPGDPLGGTSGRAIEQFF.

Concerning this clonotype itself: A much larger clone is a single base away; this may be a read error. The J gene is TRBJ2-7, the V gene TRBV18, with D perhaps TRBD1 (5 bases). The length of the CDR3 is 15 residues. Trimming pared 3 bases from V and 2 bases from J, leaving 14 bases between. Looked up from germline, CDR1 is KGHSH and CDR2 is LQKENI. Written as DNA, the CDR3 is TGTGCCAGCTCACCCAGGGATCCCCCTACCTACGAGCAGTACTTC. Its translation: CASSPRDPPTYEQYF. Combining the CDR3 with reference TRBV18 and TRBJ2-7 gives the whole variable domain NAGVMQNPRHLVRRRGQEARLRCSPMKGHSHVYWYRQLPEEGLKFMVYLQKENIIDESGMPKERFSAEFPKEGPSILRIQQVVRGDSAAYFCASSPRDPPTYEQYFGPGTRLTVT.

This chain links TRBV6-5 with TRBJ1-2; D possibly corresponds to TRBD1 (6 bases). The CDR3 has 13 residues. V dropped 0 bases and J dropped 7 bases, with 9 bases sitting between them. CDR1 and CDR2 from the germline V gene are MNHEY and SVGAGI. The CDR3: CASSYSAGAGYTF. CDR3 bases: TGTGCCAGCAGTTACTCGGCGGGGGCTGGCTACACCTTC.

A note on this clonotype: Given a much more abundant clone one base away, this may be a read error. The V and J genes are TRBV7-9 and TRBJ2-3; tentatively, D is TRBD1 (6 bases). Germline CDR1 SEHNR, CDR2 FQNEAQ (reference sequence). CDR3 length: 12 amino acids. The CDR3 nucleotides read TGTGCCGGCAGCCACATACAGGGTTCGCAGTATTTT. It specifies CAGSHIQGSQYF.